The 25 T cell receptor beta chains below come from one sample, sequenced in a study of T cells in severe cutaneous drug reactions. TCR subtype-specific primers in iRepertoire multiplex PCR prepared libraries for bulk and single-cell sequencing. TCRdb reprocessed the multiplex PCR reads; each CDR3 protein has one entry and no DNA is given. The sample is made up of over 20,000 distinct CDR3 sequences, and the top ten hold 7.5% of it. The donors had carbamazepine-induced Stevens-Johnson syndrome or toxic epidermal necrolysis. Sequencing was done on a sample of PBMCs. The receptors stem from a human donor with toxic epidermal necrolysis, a severe cutaneous drug reaction.

The V and J genes are TRBV12-3 or TRBV12-4 and TRBJ1-5; TCRdb gives TRBD1 as the D gene, but with no DNA this cannot be confirmed. CDR3 length: 13 residues. The CDR3: CASTLGLAQPQHF.

This rearrangement joins TRBV3-1 to TRBJ2-5; TCRdb selects TRBD2, and the lack of DNA leaves this call unchecked. The CDR3 extends over 13 amino acids. CDR1 is LGHDT and CDR2 is YNNKEL in the germline V gene (reference sequence). The CDR3 here is CASSQELRATQYF.

V gene TRBV4-1 combines with J gene TRBJ2-1; TCRdb calls TRBD1, which cannot be checked without DNA. The CDR3 spans 16 residues. CDR1 is MGHRA and CDR2 is YSYEKL in the germline V gene. CDR3 sequence: CASSQEQGAGYNEQFF.

J is TRBJ2-3 and V is TRBV7-2; checking the TCRdb D call of TRBD1 is not possible without DNA. The length of the CDR3 is 14 residues. Germline loops: CDR1 SGHTA, CDR2 FQGNSA. The CDR3 sequence: CASSYDRGTDTQYF.

The chain couples TRBV10-3 to TRBJ1-5; no DNA is available, so the TRBD1 call from TCRdb remains unchecked. The CDR3 consists of 14 residues. Looked up from germline, CDR1 is ENHRY and CDR2 is SYGVKD. Here the CDR3 reads CASRVGGGNQPQHF.

The V and J genes are TRBV27 and TRBJ2-5; TCRdb selects TRBD1, and the lack of DNA leaves this call unchecked. The CDR3 consists of 14 residues. CDR1 and CDR2 (germline): MNHEY, SMNVEV (reference sequence). CDR3 loop: CASSSRRGRETQYF.

This clonotype counts as medium-sized by frequency. The V call is TRBV2, the J call TRBJ2-5; TCRdb lists TRBD2, though no DNA is available to test this call. Germline lookup yields CDR1 SNHLY and CDR2 FYNNEI. The CDR3 runs to 13 residues. CDR3 protein: CASSGDSQETQYF.

Its frequency marks this clonotype as medium-sized. V is TRBV18 and J is TRBJ2-7. This CDR3 region has 11 residues. In germline, CDR1 is KGHSH, CDR2 LQKENI. The CDR3 region is CASSPNYEQYF.

The chain combines TRBV14 with TRBJ1-3. Germline V lookup: CDR1 SGHDN, CDR2 FVKESK. The CDR3 covers 14 residues. Here the CDR3 reads CASRKGNTGNTIYF.

V and J are TRBV11-2 and TRBJ2-3; TCRdb indicates TRBD2, and absent DNA this call remains unverified. Germline V gene sequence: CDR1 SGHAT, CDR2 FQNNGV. This CDR3 contains 14 residues. CDR3 sequence: CASSSAGSLNTQYF.

V is TRBV7-2 and J is TRBJ2-7; checking the TCRdb D call of TRBD2 is not possible without DNA. CDR1 is SGHTA and CDR2 is FQGNSA in the germline V gene. The CDR3 extends over 15 amino acids. The chain's CDR3 is CASSLEVTSGYEQYF.

This chain connects TRBV3-1 to TRBJ1-1. The CDR3 is made up of 12 amino acids. CDR1 and CDR2 from the germline V gene are LGHDT and YNNKEL (reference sequence). The CDR3 spells CASSQIEGEAFF.

The chain combines TRBV4-1 with TRBJ2-2; without DNA, the TCRdb call of TRBD1 cannot be checked. Germline V lookup: CDR1 MGHRA, CDR2 YSYEKL. The CDR3 is 17 amino acids. CDR3 amino acids: CASSQSVNGGRDGELFF.

The gene calls are TRBV29-1 and TRBJ2-3; absent DNA, TCRdb's TRBD2 call cannot be checked. Germline CDR1 and CDR2: SQVTM and ANQGSEA. The CDR3 extends over 14 amino acids. CDR3 sequence reads: CSVVKGERPDTQYF.

The rearrangement uses TRBV27 and TRBJ1-5; no DNA is available, so the TRBD1 call from TCRdb remains unchecked. This CDR3 has 16 amino acids. Germline V gene lookup returns CDR1 MNHEY and CDR2 SMNVEV (reference sequence). The CDR3 loop is CASSLGGTWSNQPQHF.

V usage is TRBV28 and J usage is TRBJ2-3; absent DNA, TCRdb's TRBD1 call cannot be checked. The CDR3 length is 16 residues. In germline, CDR1 is MDHEN, CDR2 SYDVKM. CDR3 sequence reads: CASSPTRGDRTDTQYF.

The rearrangement joins TRBV5-1 to TRBJ2-7; TCRdb designates TRBD1, a call that cannot be tested without DNA. This CDR3 comprises 18 residues. Germline assignment: CDR1 SGHRS and CDR2 YFSETQ. The CDR3 sequence is CASSLPRIRGHHDYEQYF.

The rearrangement joins TRBV18 to TRBJ1-2; without DNA, the TCRdb call of TRBD1 cannot be checked. Germline V CDR1 and CDR2: KGHSH, LQKENI. The CDR3 length is 12 residues. The CDR3 reads CASSRTGEGYTF.

The J gene is TRBJ2-5, the V gene TRBV2; TCRdb designates TRBD1, a call that cannot be tested without DNA. Germline V lookup: CDR1 SNHLY, CDR2 FYNNEI. The CDR3 has 15 residues. CDR3 protein: CASSENSGGVETQYF. The whole variable domain, filled in from reference TRBV2 and TRBJ2-5, reads EPEVTQTPSHQVTQMGQEVILRCVPISNHLYFYWYRQILGQKVEFLVSFYNNEISEKSEIFDDQFSVERPDGSNFTLKIRSTKLEDSAMYFCASSENSGGVETQYFGPGTRLLVL.

The chain employs TRBV3-1 and TRBJ2-1. The CDR3 is 17 amino acids. Germline V gives CDR1 LGHDT, CDR2 YNNKEL (reference sequence). CDR3 sequence: CASSPRTSTSSYNEQFF.

The rearrangement links TRBV4-1 to TRBJ1-2; the TRBD1 assignment by TCRdb is unverifiable without DNA. Germline V gives CDR1 MGHRA, CDR2 YSYEKL. This CDR3 region has 15 residues. CDR3 region: CASSQVSGGDYGYTF.

The chain links TRBV27 to TRBJ1-1; TCRdb outputs TRBD1, but without DNA this stays unchecked. Germline V gene lookup returns CDR1 MNHEY and CDR2 SMNVEV (reference sequence). CDR3 size: 17 residues. The CDR3 loop reads CASTSRRGVRRDTEAFF.

The chain has TRBV27 and TRBJ1-5. The CDR3 contains 13 residues. Germline V gene sequence: CDR1 MNHEY, CDR2 SMNVEV (reference sequence). CDR3 residues: CASSLKFSQPQHF.

The gene calls are TRBV14 and TRBJ1-1. The CDR3 has 13 residues. Per the germline V gene, CDR1 is SGHDN and CDR2 is FVKESK. This CDR3 reads CASSQQVNTEAFF.

The gene calls are TRBV11-2 and TRBJ2-3; TCRdb's D call of TRBD2 is untestable without DNA. Germline lookup yields CDR1 SGHAT and CDR2 FQNNGV. The CDR3 totals 13 residues. This CDR3 is CASSILAEDTQYF.